This T cell receptor (beta chain) was recorded in a study of blood T cell repertoires in COVID-19. Trimming pared 7 bases from V and 0 bases from J, leaving 13 bases between. The CDR3 runs 15 residues. Germline V gene data show CDR1 as ENHRY and CDR2 as SYGVKD. In the authors' methods: Amplification from reference gene primers served as the basis for estimated nucleated cell counts. Method: immunoSEQ multiplex PCR; TCRdb's copy keeps in-frame clones and lacks some. From that table come the V and J calls and clone size; the DNA was used to work out D and trimming. The sample lists approximately 270,000 clones, over 75% seen once, with roughly 1.7% in the top ten. Living in roughly 25 US areas, the participants were between about 18 and 90 years of age. Recovery among Cohort 3 donors was established by two negative PCRs, clearance, or symptom resolution.

This chain joins TRBV10-3 and TRBJ1-3; possible D gene TRBD1, 6 bases. Sequenced input: PBMCs or T cells enriched from blood (not recorded which). This clonotype was obtained from a man aged 35 to 55 who had recovered from COVID-19. Written as DNA, the CDR3 is TGTGCCATCACCTCAGGGGAACTCTCTGGAAACACCATATATTTT. Protein: CAITSGELSGNTIYF.